One and the same sample provided the 9 T cell receptor beta chains below, sequenced in a study of blood T cells in healthy people across ages. Together with a sample-barcoded 5' primer, a J-beta primer mix was included in a second PCR lasting roughly 6 to 12 cycles. TCRdb independently ran MiXCR on the 5' RACE reads; one entry per CDR3 protein. The table records over a million distinct CDR3 sequences, 42% of them present only once. Input material: blood. These receptors were taken from a woman younger than 35 in good health.

The V gene is TRBV5-6, the J gene TRBJ2-1, with 8 bases lining up with TRBD2. Germline V lookup: CDR1 SGHDT, CDR2 YYEEEE. CDR3 size: 16 residues. V lost 5 bases and J lost 2; bases outside the gene matches: 9. For the CDR3, the DNA is TGTGCCAGCAGTTTAGGCGGCGGGGGGCCCTACAATGAGCAGTTCTTC. This gives the protein CASSLGGGGPYNEQFF.

V usage is TRBV7-9 and J usage is TRBJ2-7; TRBD2 aligns across 11 bases. CDR3 length: 17 residues. CDR1 is SEHNR, CDR2 FQNEAQ, per germline (reference sequence). The V gene end was trimmed by 4 bases and the J gene end by 0 bases; junction bases not matched to a gene: 8. CDR3 in amino acids: CASSSVGLAESSYEQYF. DNA for the CDR3: TGTGCCAGCAGCTCAGTGGGACTAGCGGAGAGCTCCTACGAGCAGTACTTC.

This clonotype was counted only a few times. This chain links TRBV29-1 with TRBJ2-7; D uncertain. Per the germline V gene, CDR1 is SQVTM and CDR2 is ANQGSEA. V gave up 4 bases and J gave up 0 bases, with 10 bases separating them. This CDR3 has 13 amino acids. CDR3 amino acids: CSVAGAGSYEQYF. The CDR3 DNA follows: TGCAGCGTTGCGGGCGCCGGCTCCTACGAGCAGTACTTC.

V usage is TRBV7-9 and J usage is TRBJ2-3; D uncertain. The CDR3 totals 16 residues. The V gene's germline CDR1 is SEHNR and CDR2 FQNEAQ (reference sequence). Trimming removed 1 base at V and 0 bases at J, with 11 bases between. CDR3: CASSLGTVRSTDTQYF. The CDR3 nucleotides read TGTGCCAGCAGCTTAGGGACGGTCAGGAGCACAGATACGCAGTATTTT.

The chain recombines TRBV20-1 with TRBJ2-3, with TRBD2 identical over 10 bases. CDR1 and CDR2 from the germline V gene are DFQATT and SNEGSKA (reference sequence). V lost 3 bases, J lost 3 bases, and 9 bases stayed unmatched. This CDR3 is built from 16 residues. The CDR3 nucleotides are TGCAGTGCTAGCCTGCCTAGCGGGGGACTTACAGATACGCAGTATTTT. Amino acids: CSASLPSGGLTDTQYF.

This chain connects TRBV3-1 to TRBJ2-1; no reliable D call. CDR3 length equals 15 residues. The V gene's germline CDR1 is LGHDT and CDR2 YNNKEL (reference sequence). Trimming removed 1 base at V and 0 bases at J, with 7 bases between. In DNA, the CDR3 is TGTGCCAGCAGCCAAGGGTGGAACTCCTACAATGAGCAGTTCTTC. Translation gives CASSQGWNSYNEQFF.

The rearrangement links TRBV7-9 to TRBJ1-6; 10 positions match TRBD1. Germline lookup yields CDR1 SEHNR and CDR2 FQNEAQ (reference sequence). V shed 5 bases and J 10 bases; nucleotides not matched to a gene: 5. There are 14 residues in the CDR3. Here the CDR3 reads CASSPGDRGSPLHF. CDR3 in DNA: TGTGCCAGCAGCCCGGGGGACAGGGGATCACCCCTCCACTTT.

The chain joins TRBV27 to TRBJ2-1, with D tentatively TRBD1 or TRBD2 (5 bases each). The CDR3 is 16 amino acids. CDR1 is MNHEY and CDR2 is SMNVEV in the germline V gene (reference sequence). V lost 5 bases, J lost 0 bases, and 14 bases lay in between. The CDR3 protein is CASSTSGTGSYNEQFF. CDR3 coding DNA: TGTGCCAGCAGTACGTCAGGGACGGGCTCCTACAATGAGCAGTTCTTC.

This clonotype appeared once. This may arise from a read error, as a much more abundant clone is one base away. This chain uses TRBV4-3 with TRBJ2-5; D remains ambiguous. Germline V gene sequence: CDR1 LGHNA, CDR2 YSLEER. CDR3 length: 14 amino acids. The CDR3 protein is CVSSQGYAVETQYF. DNA of the CDR3: TGCGTCAGCAGCCAAGGGTACGCCGTAGAGACCCAGTACTTC.